This T cell receptor beta chain stems from a study of technical replicates of blood from a handful of donors. Germline V gives CDR1 SGHVS, CDR2 FQNEAQ. With 3 bases removed from V and 8 bases from J, the gap between germline ends came to 22 bases. The CDR3 consists of 17 residues. TCRdb keeps only in-frame clones here, not all; method: immunoSEQ multiplex PCR. This repertoire shows roughly 85,000 clones, roughly 94% found once; its top ten account for around 0.25%. Sequencing was done on a sample of T cells isolated from PBMCs. The sequence came from a human donor in good health. The chain links TRBV7-8 to TRBJ1-4, with D perhaps matching TRBD1 (5 bases). This CDR3 is CASSFPYMTEEGEKLFF. CDR3 in DNA: TGTGCCAGCAGCTTCCCTTATATGACAGAGGAGGGGGAAAAACTGTTTTTT. Drawing the rest from reference TRBV7-8 and TRBJ1-4, the complete variable domain is GAGVSQSPRYKVAKRGQDVALRCDPISGHVSLFWYQQALGQGPEFLTYFQNEAQLDKSGLPSDRFFAERPEGSVSTLKIQRTQQEDSAVYLCASSFPYMTEEGEKLFFGSGTQLSVL.